The 22 T cell receptor beta chains presented below share a single source sample, sequenced in a study of sequential checkpoint blockade in melanoma. Repertoires were generated with immunoSEQ multiplex PCR, while TCRdb's copy carries only in-frame clones and drops some. The data contain about 11,000 clones, over 60% of them singletons. The treatment here: randomized to nivolumab then ipilimumab (arm A) or the reverse (arm B). Here the sequenced sample was CD8+ T cells sorted from blood (inferred from file names), taken from a patient given nivolumab and ipilimumab in sequence. Receptor source: a human donor with melanoma.

The chain joins TRBV30 to TRBJ2-3, with 7 bases matching TRBD2. J gave up 4 bases and V 3 bases, and 7 bases lay outside the gene matches. The CDR3 has 14 amino acids. Germline V gene lookup returns CDR1 GTSNPN and CDR2 SVGIG (reference sequence). CDR3 amino acids: CAWRRAGAADTQYF. CDR3 nucleotides: TGTGCCTGGAGGAGGGCGGGAGCGGCAGATACGCAGTATTTT.

The chain employs TRBV29-1 and TRBJ2-7; D possibly corresponds to TRBD2 (6 bases). In germline, CDR1 is SQVTM, CDR2 ANQGSEA. CDR3 length: 14 amino acids. The V end was cut by 0 bases, the J end by 2 bases, with 11 bases between. CDR3 bases: TGCAGCGTTGAAGATCCTAGCGAGACCTACGAGCAGTACTTC. Amino acids: CSVEDPSETYEQYF.

This clone was picked up one time. The chain joins TRBV19 to TRBJ2-3; 10 nucleotides agree with TRBD2. The ends lost 1 base at V and 6 bases at J; junction bases unmatched: 7. CDR1 and CDR2 from the germline V gene are LNHDA and SQIVND (reference sequence). This CDR3 is built from 16 residues. As DNA, the CDR3 is TGTGCCAGTAGTATAGGAGCGGGAGGGCCGTCCGATACGCAGTATTTT. It specifies CASSIGAGGPSDTQYF.

V usage is TRBV19 and J usage is TRBJ1-6; the D is unclear. Germline V gene lookup returns CDR1 LNHDA and CDR2 SQIVND (reference sequence). V shed 7 bases and J shed 7 bases, with 11 bases lying between them. This CDR3 has 13 amino acids. The CDR3 is CASNVENNSPLHF. The CDR3 DNA reads TGTGCCAGTAACGTGGAGAACAATTCACCCCTCCACTTT.

The CDR3 nucleotides are TGTGCCAGCAGCGTAGGGGGGGACACTGAAGCTTTCTTT. This gives the protein CASSVGGDTEAFF. V usage is TRBV9 and J usage is TRBJ1-1, with D possibly being TRBD1 (5 bases). Germline loops: CDR1 SGDLS, CDR2 YYNGEE. Trimming took off 0 bases at V and 3 bases at J, with 6 bases between the two ends. The CDR3 runs to 13 residues.

The V and J genes are TRBV6-1 and TRBJ2-5, with 9 bases that match TRBD1. The J call is in doubt because the DNA end fits TRBJ2-7 better. The CDR3 extends over 14 amino acids. Germline V gene lookup returns CDR1 MNHNS and CDR2 SASEGT. This CDR3 reads CASSNRDRAHEQYF. DNA of the CDR3: TGTGCCAGCAGTAACCGGGACAGGGCCCACGAGCAGTACTTC.

The genes are TRBV7-8 and TRBJ1-1, with a possible D match to TRBD1 (5 bases). With 5 bases removed from V and 1 base from J, the gap between germline ends came to 11 bases. CDR1 and CDR2 from the germline V gene are SGHVS and FQNEAQ. There are 14 residues in the CDR3. The CDR3 protein is CASSIRGTNTEAFF. The CDR3 region has the DNA TGTGCCAGCAGCATCCGGGGGACGAACACTGAAGCTTTCTTT.

With regard to this clone: One end of the junction fails to match germline, which may point to a read error. The genes are TRBV7-7 and TRBJ2-5, with 9 bases lining up with TRBD1. The J call could be wrong; TRBJ2-7 is a better fit for the DNA end. Germline values: CDR1 SSHAT, CDR2 FNYEAQ (reference sequence). The CDR3 is 14 amino acids. CDR3 nucleotides: TGTGCTAGCAGCTTAGGGACAGGGCCCTACGAGCAGTACTTC. The encoded protein is CASSLGTGPYEQYF.

The chain has TRBV2 and TRBJ1-2; tentative D call: TRBD1 (6 bases). The CDR3 runs 13 residues. Trimming removed 5 bases at V and 3 bases at J, with 10 bases between. The germline V gene encodes CDR1 SNHLY and CDR2 FYNNEI. The CDR3 coding sequence is TGTGCCAGCAGTCCCGGGACACACTATGGCTACACCTTC. Translation gives CASSPGTHYGYTF.

This chain connects TRBV7-3 to TRBJ2-3, with D possibly matching TRBD2 (5 bases). V lost 1 base and J 1 base, leaving 6 bases between the germline ends. CDR1 SGHTA and CDR2 FQGTGA come from the germline V gene. CDR3 length: 14 residues. The CDR3 sequence: CASSLMGGTDTQYF. The CDR3 region has the DNA TGTGCCAGCAGCTTAATGGGAGGCACAGATACGCAGTATTTT.

This clone has only a few counts. The rearrangement joins TRBV11-2 to TRBJ2-1; TRBD2 is a possible D gene (5 bases). V was trimmed by 5 bases and J by 0 bases, leaving 11 bases between them. Germline V CDR1 and CDR2: SGHAT, FQNNGV. The CDR3 loop spans 15 amino acids. The CDR3 loop reads CASSNLALSYNEQFF. The CDR3 DNA is TGTGCCAGCAGCAATCTAGCTCTCTCCTACAATGAGCAGTTCTTC.

The rearrangement uses TRBV4-1 and TRBJ1-2, with D possibly being TRBD1 (6 bases). Germline V CDR1 and CDR2: MGHRA, YSYEKL. V lost 1 base, J lost 7 bases, and 13 bases lay in between. This CDR3 contains 14 residues. CDR3 coding DNA: TGCGCCAGCAGCCAAGCAGGGGCGGTTGGTGGCTACACCTTC. Translation gives CASSQAGAVGGYTF.

The chain combines TRBV25-1 with TRBJ2-2; maybe TRBD1 (6 bases). CDR3 size: 15 residues. V was trimmed by 1 base and J by 3 bases, leaving 9 bases between them. Per the germline V gene, CDR1 is MGHDK and CDR2 is SYGVNS. The CDR3 loop is CASSESDSYTGELFF. The CDR3 coding sequence is TGTGCCAGCAGTGAATCGGACAGTTACACCGGGGAGCTGTTTTTT.

The chain employs TRBV19 and TRBJ1-5; D possibly corresponds to TRBD1 (5 bases). The germline V gene encodes CDR1 LNHDA and CDR2 SQIVND (reference sequence). The CDR3 contains 13 residues. Trimming cost V 3 bases and J 10 bases, with 13 bases left between them. CDR3: CASSIDRKVPQHF. The DNA for the CDR3 is TGTGCCAGTAGTATCGACAGAAAGGTTCCCCAGCATTTT.

CDR3 in amino acids: CASSEIAANTEAFF. The CDR3 DNA sequence: TGTGCCAGCAGTGAAATAGCAGCGAACACTGAAGCTTTCTTT. The chain uses TRBV2 and TRBJ1-1; no clear D. This CDR3 is 14 amino acids long. Trimming stripped 2 bases from V and 1 base from J, with 8 bases between. The germline gives CDR1 SNHLY, CDR2 FYNNEI.

J is TRBJ2-1 and V is TRBV29-1, with TRBD2 identical over 9 bases. The CDR3 is made up of 15 amino acids. The trim removed 2 bases at V and 5 bases at J, leaving 7 bases unmatched. Germline-derived CDR1 and CDR2 are SQVTM and ANQGSEA. The CDR3 DNA reads as TGCAGCGTTGAACTAGCGGGAAGGGGGGACAATGAGCAGTTCTTC. This translates into CSVELAGRGDNEQFF.

This chain connects TRBV6-5 to TRBJ2-3; 7 bases align to TRBD2. V shed 2 bases and J 1 base; nucleotides not matched to a gene: 3. This CDR3 region has 15 residues. The germline V gene has CDR1 MNHEY and CDR2 SVGAGI. CDR3 sequence reads: CASSYMGLRTDTQYF. The CDR3 DNA sequence: TGTGCCAGCAGTTACATGGGACTACGCACAGATACGCAGTATTTT.

The genes are TRBV28 and TRBJ1-1; unclear D gene. The CDR3 contains 13 residues. Germline-derived CDR1 and CDR2 are MDHEN and SYDVKM. Trimming removed 2 bases from V and 1 base from J, with 5 bases in between. CDR3 coding DNA: TGTGCCAGCAGTTTACAGGCGAACACTGAAGCTTTCTTT. Protein product: CASSLQANTEAFF.

CDR3 in amino acids: CASSITSAPSYEQYF. As DNA, the CDR3 is TGTGCCAGTAGTATCACTAGCGCCCCCTCCTACGAGCAGTACTTC. The J gene is TRBJ2-7, the V gene TRBV19, with 7 bases matching TRBD2. V shed 3 bases and J 0 bases; nucleotides not matched to a gene: 5. The germline V gene encodes CDR1 LNHDA and CDR2 SQIVND (reference sequence). CDR3 length: 15 amino acids.

This chain connects TRBV7-2 to TRBJ2-3; the match to TRBD2 covers 8 bases. The germline CDR1 and CDR2 sequences are SGHTA and FQGNSA. The CDR3 extends over 18 amino acids. Trimming cost V 3 bases and J 4 bases; bases outside gene matches: 15. The CDR3 reads CASSFPLEAAGGPDTQYF. In DNA, the CDR3 is TGTGCCAGCAGCTTCCCATTGGAAGCGGCGGGGGGCCCAGATACGCAGTATTTT.

This clone is classed as medium-sized (0.01 to 0.1%). The gene calls are TRBV19 and TRBJ2-7; maybe TRBD1 (6 bases). Germline CDR1 and CDR2: LNHDA and SQIVND (reference sequence). Deletions cut 4 bases from V and 5 bases from J, with 12 bases between. The CDR3 is made up of 13 amino acids. CDR3 sequence: CASSTTGQNEQYF. In DNA, the CDR3 is TGTGCCAGTAGTACCACAGGGCAGAACGAGCAGTACTTC.

This rearrangement joins TRBV7-8 to TRBJ2-2; D perhaps matches TRBD2 (5 bases). In germline, CDR1 is SGHVS, CDR2 FQNEAQ. The CDR3 is 15 residues long. Between the trimmed V and J ends, which lost 5 bases and 5 bases, there was a span of 15 bases. CDR3 nucleotide sequence: TGTGCCAGCAGCGCCGTCGAGGGCAGAACCGGGGAGCTGTTTTTT. It specifies CASSAVEGRTGELFF.